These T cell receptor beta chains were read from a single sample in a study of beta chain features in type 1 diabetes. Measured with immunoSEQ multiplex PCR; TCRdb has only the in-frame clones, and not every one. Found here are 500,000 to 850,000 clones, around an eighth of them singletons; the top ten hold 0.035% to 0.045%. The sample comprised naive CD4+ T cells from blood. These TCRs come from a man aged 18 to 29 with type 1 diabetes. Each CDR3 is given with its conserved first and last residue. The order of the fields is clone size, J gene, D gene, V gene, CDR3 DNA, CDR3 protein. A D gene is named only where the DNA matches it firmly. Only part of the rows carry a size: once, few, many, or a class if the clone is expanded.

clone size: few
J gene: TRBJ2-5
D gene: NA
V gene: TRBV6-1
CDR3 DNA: TGTGCCATCCAGGCGGGAAGGGAGACCCAGTACTTC
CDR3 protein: CAIQAGRETQYF

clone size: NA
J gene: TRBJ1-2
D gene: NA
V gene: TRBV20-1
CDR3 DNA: TGCAGTGCTAGAGGAACGGACAGCTTC
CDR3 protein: CSARGTDSF

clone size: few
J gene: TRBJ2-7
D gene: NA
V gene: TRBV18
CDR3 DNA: TGTGCCAGCTCACCGGGGACCGCTAGCTCCTACGAGCAGTACTTC
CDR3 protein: CASSPGTASSYEQYF

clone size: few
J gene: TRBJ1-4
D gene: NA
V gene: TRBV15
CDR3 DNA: TGTGCCACCAGCAGAGATCGGCAGGGACATGAAAAACTGTTTTTT
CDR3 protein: CATSRDRQGHEKLFF

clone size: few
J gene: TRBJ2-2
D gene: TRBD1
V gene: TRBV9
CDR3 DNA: TGTGCCAGCAGCGAACAGGGGGCGTACACCGGGGAGCTGTTTTTT
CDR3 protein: CASSEQGAYTGELFF

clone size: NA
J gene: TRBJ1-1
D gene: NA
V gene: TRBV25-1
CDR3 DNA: TGTGCCAGCACAGGGGCTGTGTACACTGAAGCTTTCTTT
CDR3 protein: CASTGAVYTEAFF

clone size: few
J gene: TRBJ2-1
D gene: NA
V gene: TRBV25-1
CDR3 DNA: TGTGCCAGCAGTGACATGAACAATGAGCAGTTCTTC
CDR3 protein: CASSDMNNEQFF

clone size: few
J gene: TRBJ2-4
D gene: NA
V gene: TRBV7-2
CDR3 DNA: TGTGCCAGCAGCTTACAATGGGGGCGGTGGTACATTCAGTACTTC
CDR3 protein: CASSLQWGRWYIQYF

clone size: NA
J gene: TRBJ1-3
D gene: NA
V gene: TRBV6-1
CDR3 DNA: TGTGCCAGCAGCCTCTTGAGGGGCTCTGGAAACACCATATATTTT
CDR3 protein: CASSLLRGSGNTIYF

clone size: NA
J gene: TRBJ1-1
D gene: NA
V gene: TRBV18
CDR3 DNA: TGTGCCAGCTCACCGCAGGAGGGACGGATGAACACTGAAGCTTTCTTT
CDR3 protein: CASSPQEGRMNTEAFF

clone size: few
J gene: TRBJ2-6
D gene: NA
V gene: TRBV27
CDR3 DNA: TGTGCCAGCAGTTTCGGCAGCTCTGGGGCCAACGTCCTGACTTTC
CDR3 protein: CASSFGSSGANVLTF

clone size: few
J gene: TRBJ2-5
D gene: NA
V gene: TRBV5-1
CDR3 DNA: TGCGCCAGCAGCTTAGCACAGGACGAAGAGACCCAGTACTTC
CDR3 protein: CASSLAQDEETQYF

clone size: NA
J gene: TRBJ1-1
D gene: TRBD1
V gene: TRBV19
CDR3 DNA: TGTGCCAGCCGATCGGACAGGGAGGCTGAAGCTTTCTTT
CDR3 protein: CASRSDREAEAFF

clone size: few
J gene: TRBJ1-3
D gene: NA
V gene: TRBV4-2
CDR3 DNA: TGTGCCAGCAGCCAAGAGAACCCTGGAAACACCATATATTTT
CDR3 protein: CASSQENPGNTIYF

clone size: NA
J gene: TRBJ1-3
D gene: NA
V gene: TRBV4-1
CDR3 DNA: TGCGCCAGCAACCAAGAACCAGGAACCGATGCCTATGGAAACACCATATATTTT
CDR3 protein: CASNQEPGTDAYGNTIYF

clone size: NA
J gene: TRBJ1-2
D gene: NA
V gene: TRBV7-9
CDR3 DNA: TGTGCCAGCAGCCCGAGGGGTGGCTACACCTTC
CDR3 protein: CASSPRGGYTF

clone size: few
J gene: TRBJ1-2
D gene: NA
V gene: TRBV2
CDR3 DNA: TGTGCCAGCAGGGGTGGCTACACCTTC
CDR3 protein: CASRGGYTF

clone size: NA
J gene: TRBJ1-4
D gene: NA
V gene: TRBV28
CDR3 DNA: TGTGCCAGCGCGGGGGAGGATGAAAAACTGTTTTTT
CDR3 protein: CASAGEDEKLFF

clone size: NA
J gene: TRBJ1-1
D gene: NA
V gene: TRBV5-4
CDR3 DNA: TGTGCCAGCAGCTTATCTTCCACTGAAGCTTTCTTT
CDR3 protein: CASSLSSTEAFF

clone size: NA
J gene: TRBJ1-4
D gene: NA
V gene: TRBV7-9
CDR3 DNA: TGTGCCAGCAGGAGACAGGCCGATAATGAAAAACTGTTTTTT
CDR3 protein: CASRRQADNEKLFF

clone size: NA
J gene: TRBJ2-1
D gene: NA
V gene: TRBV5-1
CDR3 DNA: TGCGCCAGCAGCCCCGATAGGGATTACAATGAGCAGTTCTTC
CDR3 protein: CASSPDRDYNEQFF

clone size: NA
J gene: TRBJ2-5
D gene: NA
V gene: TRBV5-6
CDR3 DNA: TGTGCCAGCAGCCGGGCTCAGACAGAATGGGATCAAGAGACCCAGTACTTC
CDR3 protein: CASSRAQTEWDQETQYF

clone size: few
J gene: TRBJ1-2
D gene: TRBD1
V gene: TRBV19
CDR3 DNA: TGTGCCAGTAGTTCTACCGGGACAGGGATTTATGGCTACACCTTC
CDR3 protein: CASSSTGTGIYGYTF

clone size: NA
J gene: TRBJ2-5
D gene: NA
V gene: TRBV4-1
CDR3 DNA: TGCGCCAGCAGCCAAGGGTCATCGGGAAGGGAGACCCAGTACTTC
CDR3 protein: CASSQGSSGRETQYF

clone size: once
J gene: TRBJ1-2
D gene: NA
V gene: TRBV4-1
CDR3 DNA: TGCGCCAGCAGCCAAGAAGGGTGGGGGGAGAGGCAACTTGGTGGCTACACCTTC
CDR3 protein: CASSQEGWGERQLGGYTF

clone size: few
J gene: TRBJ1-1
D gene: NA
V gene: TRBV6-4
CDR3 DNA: TGTGCCAGCAAGACCGACCCCTTGGTAGCTTTCTTT
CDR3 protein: CASKTDPLVAFF

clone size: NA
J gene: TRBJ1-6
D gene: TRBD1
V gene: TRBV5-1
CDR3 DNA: TGCGCCAGCAGCCCGGACAGGGCTGGTGATTCACCCCTCCACTTT
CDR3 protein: CASSPDRAGDSPLHF